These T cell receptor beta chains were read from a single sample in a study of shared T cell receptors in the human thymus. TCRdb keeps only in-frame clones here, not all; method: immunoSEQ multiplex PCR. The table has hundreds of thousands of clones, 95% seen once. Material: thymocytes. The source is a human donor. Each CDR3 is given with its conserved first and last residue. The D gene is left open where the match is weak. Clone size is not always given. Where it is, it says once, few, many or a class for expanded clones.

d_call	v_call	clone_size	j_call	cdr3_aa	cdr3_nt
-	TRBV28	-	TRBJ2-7	CASSLAPQRGFYEQYF	TGTGCCAGCAGTTTGGCACCCCAGAGAGGGTTCTACGAGCAGTACTTC
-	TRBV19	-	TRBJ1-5	CASSIFRGTNQPQHF	TGTGCCAGTAGTATTTTCCGGGGAACCAATCAGCCCCAGCATTTT
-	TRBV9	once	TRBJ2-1	CASSATHGGPRNEQFF	TGTGCCAGCAGCGCCACCCACGGGGGGCCGAGGAATGAGCAGTTCTTC
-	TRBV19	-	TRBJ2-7	CASSIGDWSGYEQYF	TGTGCCAGTAGTATAGGGGACTGGTCTGGGTACGAGCAGTACTTC
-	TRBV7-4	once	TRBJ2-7	CASRYGTPTYEQYF	TGTGCCAGCAGATACGGGACACCTACCTACGAGCAGTACTTC
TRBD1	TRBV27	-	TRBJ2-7	CASTLDRDSSYEQYF	TGTGCCAGCACCTTGGACAGGGATAGCTCCTACGAGCAGTACTTC
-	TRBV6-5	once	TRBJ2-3	CASSPQGGYTDTQYF	TGTGCCAGCAGTCCACAAGGGGGTTACACAGATACGCAGTATTTT
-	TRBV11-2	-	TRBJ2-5	CASSYPLGHEETQYF	TGTGCCAGCAGCTACCCTCTAGGCCACGAAGAGACCCAGTACTTC
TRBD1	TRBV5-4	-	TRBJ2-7	CASSMGQGSYEQYF	TGTGCCAGCAGCATGGGACAGGGCTCCTACGAGCAGTACTTC
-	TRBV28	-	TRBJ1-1	CASSIPGKTNTEAFF	TGTGCCAGCAGTATCCCGGGAAAGACGAACACTGAAGCTTTCTTT
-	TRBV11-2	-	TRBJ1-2	CASSPSRTDYGYTF	TGTGCCAGCAGCCCATCTCGGACAGACTATGGCTACACCTTC
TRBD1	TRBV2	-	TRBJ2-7	CASSRQGVSSYEQYF	TGTGCCAGCAGTAGACAGGGCGTCAGTTCCTACGAGCAGTACTTC
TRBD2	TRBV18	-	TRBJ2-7	CASSPTSGSVPYEQYF	TGTGCCAGCTCACCTACTAGCGGGAGCGTCCCCTACGAGCAGTACTTC
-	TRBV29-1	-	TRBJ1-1	CSAGTRGRTEAFF	TGCAGCGCGGGGACACGCGGGCGGACTGAAGCTTTCTTT
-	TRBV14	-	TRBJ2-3	CASSQALWASTDTQYF	TGTGCCAGCAGCCAGGCCCTTTGGGCCTCCACAGATACGCAGTATTTT
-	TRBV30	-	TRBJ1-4	CAWSVSPGGTNEKLFF	TGTGCCTGGAGTGTGTCCCCGGGGGGAACAAATGAAAAACTGTTTTTT
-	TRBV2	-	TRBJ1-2	CASRGQGNYGYTF	TGTGCCAGCAGGGGCCAGGGTAACTATGGCTACACCTTC
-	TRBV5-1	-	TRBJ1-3	CASSPRGISGNTIYF	TGCGCCAGCAGCCCGAGGGGGATCTCTGGAAACACCATATATTTT
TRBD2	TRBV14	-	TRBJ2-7	CASSQTRTSGRFHEQYF	TGTGCCAGCAGCCAAACCCGGACTAGCGGGAGATTCCACGAGCAGTACTTC
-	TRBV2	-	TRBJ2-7	CASSYGYEQYF	TGTGCCAGCAGTTACGGGTACGAGCAGTACTTC
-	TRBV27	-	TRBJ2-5	CASSFLSQETQYF	TGTGCCAGCAGTTTCCTCTCCCAAGAGACCCAGTACTTC
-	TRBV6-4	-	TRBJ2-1	CASSDSVLLGDEQFF	TGTGCCAGCAGTGACTCGGTACTTCTGGGGGATGAGCAGTTCTTC
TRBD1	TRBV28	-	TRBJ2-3	CASSGPAPSRFDPARQGMEDTQYF	TGTGCCAGCTCCGGACCGGCGCCGAGCCGTTTTGACCCAGCAAGACAGGGGATGGAAGATACGCAGTATTTT
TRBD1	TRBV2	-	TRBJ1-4	CAGLTGLGEKLFF	TGTGCCGGCCTGACAGGGTTGGGTGAAAAACTGTTTTTT
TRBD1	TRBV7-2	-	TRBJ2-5	CASSSRTGQEQETQYF	TGTGCCAGCAGCTCTAGGACAGGCCAAGAACAAGAGACCCAGTACTTC
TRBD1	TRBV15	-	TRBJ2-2	CATSSILGTGESSTGELFF	TGTGCCACCAGCAGTATCCTCGGGACAGGGGAGAGTAGCACCGGGGAGCTGTTTTTT
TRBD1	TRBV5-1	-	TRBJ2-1	CASSLGWGQRSSSYNEQFF	TGCGCCAGCAGCTTGGGGTGGGGACAGCGGAGCAGCTCCTACAATGAGCAGTTCTTC
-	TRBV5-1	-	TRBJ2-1	CASLWSGPGEQNEQFF	TGCGCCAGCCTCTGGTCGGGCCCGGGAGAACAGAATGAGCAGTTCTTC
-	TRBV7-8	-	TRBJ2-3	CASSLGWGADTQYF	TGTGCCAGCAGCTTAGGGTGGGGGGCAGATACGCAGTATTTT
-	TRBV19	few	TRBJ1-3	CASSMGQPSGNTIYF	TGTGCCAGTAGTATGGGACAACCCTCTGGAAACACCATATATTTT
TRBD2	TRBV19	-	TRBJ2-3	CASSIRSGSGTDTQYF	TGTGCCAGTAGTATACGGAGCGGGAGTGGGACAGATACGCAGTATTTT
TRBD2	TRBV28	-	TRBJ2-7	CASSMTSGRVYEQYF	TGTGCCAGCAGTATGACTAGCGGGAGGGTCTACGAGCAGTACTTC
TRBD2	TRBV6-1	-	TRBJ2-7	CASSEADFGRASGKYEQYF	TGTGCCAGCAGTGAAGCGGATTTCGGGCGCGCTAGCGGAAAATACGAGCAGTACTTC
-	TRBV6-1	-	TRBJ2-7	CASRGWTEVPYEQYF	TGTGCCAGCAGGGGTTGGACGGAGGTTCCCTACGAGCAGTACTTC
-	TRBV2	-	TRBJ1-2	CASIEGDTFYTF	TGTGCCAGCATCGAAGGGGACACCTTCTACACCTTC
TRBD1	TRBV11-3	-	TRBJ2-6	CASSLGGQSGANVLTF	TGTGCCAGCAGCTTAGGGGGACAGTCTGGGGCCAACGTCCTGACTTTC
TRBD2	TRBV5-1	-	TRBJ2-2	CASRLAGEPGELFF	TGCGCCAGCAGGTTAGCGGGAGAACCCGGGGAGCTGTTTTTT
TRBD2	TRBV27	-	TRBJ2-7	CASRQTLPKGTSGRHEQYF	TGTGCCAGCAGACAAACATTACCTAAGGGGACTAGCGGGAGACACGAGCAGTACTTC
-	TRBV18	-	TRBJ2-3	CASSRESTDTQYF	TGTGCCAGCTCACGGGAGAGCACAGATACGCAGTATTTT
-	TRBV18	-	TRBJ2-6	CASSLGETGANVLTF	TGTGCCAGCTCACTCGGGGAAACTGGGGCCAACGTCCTGACTTTC
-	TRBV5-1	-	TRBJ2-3	CASSLLGSDTQYF	TGCGCCAGCAGCTTACTGGGGTCAGATACGCAGTATTTT
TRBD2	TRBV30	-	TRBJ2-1	CAWGLAGGPQRRNEQFF	TGTGCCTGGGGACTAGCGGGAGGGCCCCAACGTCGCAATGAGCAGTTCTTC
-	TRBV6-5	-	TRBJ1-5	CASSQQEDQPQHF	TGTGCCAGCAGTCAGCAGGAGGATCAGCCCCAGCATTTT
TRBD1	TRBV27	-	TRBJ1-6	CASSLKQGARSPLHF	TGTGCCAGCAGTTTAAAACAGGGGGCGAGGTCACCCCTCCACTTT
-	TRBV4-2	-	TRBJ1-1	CASSQGRVLNTEAFF	TGTGCCAGCAGCCAAGGTCGGGTATTGAACACTGAAGCTTTCTTT
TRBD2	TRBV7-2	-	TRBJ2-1	CASSPSGRAHNEQFF	TGTGCCAGCAGCCCTAGCGGGAGGGCCCACAATGAGCAGTTCTTC
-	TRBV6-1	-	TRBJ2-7	CASSGTPLAGQYF	TGTGCCAGCAGCGGGACTCCGCTTGCGGGGCAGTACTTC
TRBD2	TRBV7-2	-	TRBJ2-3	CASSLGTSGRDPSTDTQYF	TGTGCCAGCAGCTTGGGGACTAGCGGGAGAGACCCTAGCACAGATACGCAGTATTTT
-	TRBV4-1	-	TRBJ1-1	CASSPPLGRRGGTEAFF	TGCGCCAGCAGCCCCCCGTTGGGGCGGCGCGGGGGCACTGAAGCTTTCTTT
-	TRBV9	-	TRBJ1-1	CASSSPGAGDEDTEAFF	TGTGCCAGCAGCTCCCCCGGGGCAGGGGACGAGGACACTGAAGCTTTCTTT
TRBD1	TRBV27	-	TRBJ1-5	CASSPRTGGVNQPQHF	TGTGCCAGCAGTCCGAGGACAGGGGGCGTGAATCAGCCCCAGCATTTT
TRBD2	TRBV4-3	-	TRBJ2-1	CASSIGLAGVQYNEQFF	TGCGCCAGCAGCATTGGACTAGCGGGAGTACAGTACAATGAGCAGTTCTTC
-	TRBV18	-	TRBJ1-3	CASSPAGTVASGNTIYF	TGTGCCAGCTCACCCGCGGGCACAGTGGCCTCTGGAAACACCATATATTTT